This T cell receptor (beta chain) stems from a study of neoadjuvant anti-PD-1 for oral cavity cancer. Study background: Nivolumab at 3 mg/kg was mostly given biweekly, three to four doses, pre-surgery.

Cohort: HPV-negative, locally advanced oral cavity squamous cell carcinoma patients. Concerning this clone: Its antigen is unidentified.

The CDR3 has 12 amino acids. The V end was cut by 7 bases, the J end by 1 base, with 7 bases between. Germline CDR1 is MNHEY and CDR2 is SVGAGI. Some clones are missing from TCRdb's copy, which holds only in-frame ones; the method was immunoSEQ multiplex PCR. Of some 11,000 clones in the sample, around 50% were seen once. Study-level results: Only a few patients per response group were TCR-analyzed; validation needed. Greater tumor shrinkage accompanied bigger post-treatment sizes of preexisting clones.

The sequence derives from a person aged 35-79 years with oral cavity squamous cell carcinoma. This material consisted of tumor tissue, taken before nivolumab (anti-PD-1) treatment. The rearrangement links TRBV6-5 to TRBJ1-1; no reliable D call. In DNA, the CDR3 is TGTGCCAGCACAACGGAGAACACTGAAGCTTTCTTT. Protein: CASTTENTEAFF.